This T cell receptor (beta chain) appears in the sequencing data of a study of T-cell reconstitution after alpha-beta-depleted transplantation in children. The authors prepared the TCRbeta library with unique molecular identifiers. TCRdb used MiXCR to reprocess the PCR reads, holding one entry per CDR3 protein. This sample has around 450,000 distinct CDR3 sequences, with approximately 10% found just once. Notes on this clonotype: Its target is unknown.

Overall study results and limits: Some patients owed their high day-60 TCRbeta diversity to surviving recipient T cells and thymic progenitors.

Specimen: PBMCs, collected before TCRalphabeta/CD19-depleted stem cell transplant. This TCR was recovered from a child aged 2 to 10 with inherited bone marrow failure, due to receive a stem cell transplant.

The CDR3 protein is CSASGRGVNTGELFF. As DNA, the CDR3 is TGCAGTGCTAGCGGGAGAGGGGTGAACACCGGGGAGCTGTTTTTT. The chain carries TRBV20-1 and TRBJ2-2; D perhaps matches TRBD2 (6 bases). The germline CDR1 and CDR2 sequences are DFQATT and SNEGSKA (reference sequence). The CDR3 spans 15 residues. Trimming took 3 bases from V and 1 from J, leaving 12 bases between them.